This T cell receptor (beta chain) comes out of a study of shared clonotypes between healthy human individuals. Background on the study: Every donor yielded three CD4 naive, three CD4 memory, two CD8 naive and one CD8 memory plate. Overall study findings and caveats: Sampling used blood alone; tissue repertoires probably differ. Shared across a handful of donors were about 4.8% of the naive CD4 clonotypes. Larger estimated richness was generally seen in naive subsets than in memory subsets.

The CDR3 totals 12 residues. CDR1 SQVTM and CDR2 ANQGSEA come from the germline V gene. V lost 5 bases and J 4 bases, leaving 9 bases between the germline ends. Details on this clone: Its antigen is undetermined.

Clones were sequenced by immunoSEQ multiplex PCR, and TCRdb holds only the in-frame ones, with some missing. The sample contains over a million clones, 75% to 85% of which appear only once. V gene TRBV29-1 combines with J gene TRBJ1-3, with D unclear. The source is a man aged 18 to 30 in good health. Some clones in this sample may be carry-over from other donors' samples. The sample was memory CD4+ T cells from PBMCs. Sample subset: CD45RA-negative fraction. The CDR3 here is CSVFLTGNTIYF. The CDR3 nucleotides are TGCAGCGTTTTTTTGACCGGAAACACCATATATTTT.